This T cell receptor beta chain was found in a study of blood T cell repertoires in COVID-19. Sequencing used immunoSEQ multiplex PCR; TCRdb keeps in-frame clones, though not all of them. The sample contains under 350,000 clones, roughly 90% of which appear only once. The TCR originated in a man aged 35-49 years with acute or convalescent COVID-19. The sequencing sample was made of peripheral blood.

The CDR3 reads CASSRDLGQGREKLFF. The CDR3 bases are TGTGCCAGCAGCCGGGACCTAGGACAGGGGAGGGAAAAACTGTTTTTT. The chain recombines TRBV3-1 (or the pseudogene TRBV3-2) with TRBJ1-4, with 9 bases fitting TRBD1. V dropped 4 bases and J dropped 8; count of bases not matched to a gene: 11. Per germline, CDR1 LGHDT and CDR2 YNNKEL (reference sequence). The CDR3 sequence is 16 residues long.